Each of the 3 T cell receptor beta chains below was sequenced from the same sample in a study of blood T cell repertoires in COVID-19. Measured with immunoSEQ multiplex PCR; TCRdb has only the in-frame clones, and not every one. The repertoire holds approximately 270,000 clones, with about 91% as singletons. Sequenced input: peripheral blood. These receptors all come from a woman aged 25-40 years with COVID-19, enrolled during active disease.

The chain couples TRBV4-3 to TRBJ2-2; 10 nucleotides align to TRBD1. CDR1 LGHNA and CDR2 YSLEER come from the germline V gene. The CDR3 loop spans 16 amino acids. J lost 4 bases, V lost 3 bases, and 5 bases had no gene match. DNA for the CDR3: TGCGCCAGCAGCCAGCGCGGGGACAGGGGCACCGGGGAGCTGTTTTTT. It yields the protein CASSQRGDRGTGELFF.

J is TRBJ2-1 and V is TRBV7-6; 7 bases map to TRBD2. Germline V CDR1 and CDR2: SGHVS, FNYEAQ. This CDR3 is built from 14 residues. With V trimmed by 0 bases and J by 7 bases, 3 bases remained unmatched. CDR3 bases: TGTGCCAGCAGCTTAGCGGGAGGGTGGAATGAGCAGTTCTTC. Protein: CASSLAGGWNEQFF.

The chain combines TRBV4-3 with TRBJ1-2; D is ambiguous. Germline values: CDR1 LGHNA, CDR2 YSLEER. This CDR3 has 12 amino acids. Trimming took off 2 bases at V and 8 bases at J, with 9 bases between the two ends. CDR3 in DNA: TGCGCCAGCAGCCAATTCGGGGAAGGCTACACCTTC. It specifies CASSQFGEGYTF.